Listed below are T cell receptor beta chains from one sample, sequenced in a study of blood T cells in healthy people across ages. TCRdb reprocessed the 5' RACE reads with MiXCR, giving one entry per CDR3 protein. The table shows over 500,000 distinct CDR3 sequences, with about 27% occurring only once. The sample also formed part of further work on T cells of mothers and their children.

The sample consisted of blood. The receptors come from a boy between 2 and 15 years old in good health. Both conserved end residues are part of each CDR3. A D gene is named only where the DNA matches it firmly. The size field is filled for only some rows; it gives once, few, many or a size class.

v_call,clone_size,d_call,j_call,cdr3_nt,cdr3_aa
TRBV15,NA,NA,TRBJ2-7,TGTGCCACCGGGGATGCCGGGACAAGCTACGAGCAGTACTTC,CATGDAGTSYEQYF
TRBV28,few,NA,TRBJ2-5,TGTGCCAGCAGCTTACCGGGACGCATACAAGAGGCCCAGTACTTC,CASSLPGRIQEAQYF
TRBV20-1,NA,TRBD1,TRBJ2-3,TGCAGTGCCACGGGGACAGATACGCAGTGTTTT,CSATGTDTQCF
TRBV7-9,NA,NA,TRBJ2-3,TGTGCCAGCAGCGAAGAGGGGGTAGGGGGCACAGATACGCAGTATTTT,CASSEEGVGGTDTQYF
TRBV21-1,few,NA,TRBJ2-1,TGTGCCAGCAGCAAACAAGAACCGGCTCGACGGTCCTACAATGAGCAGTTCTTC,CASSKQEPARRSYNEQFF
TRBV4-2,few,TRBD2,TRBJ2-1,TGTGCCAGCAGCCAAGGGGCTGTGCGGGGGGGAGATGAGCAGTTCTTC,CASSQGAVRGGDEQFF
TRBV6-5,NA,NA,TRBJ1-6,TGTGCCAGCAGTTATAAGGCGGGTTCACCCCTCCACTTT,CASSYKAGSPLHF
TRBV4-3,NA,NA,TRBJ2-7,TGCGCCAGCAGCCCCAGTCCTAACCACGAGCAGTACTTC,CASSPSPNHEQYF
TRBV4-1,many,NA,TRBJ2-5,TGCGCCAGCAGCCAAGATGAGGCCAGCGGAAGGAAAGAGACCCAGTACTTC,CASSQDEASGRKETQYF
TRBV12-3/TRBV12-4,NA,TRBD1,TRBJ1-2,TGTGCCAGCAGTTTTGGGACAGGGGGCTCAGGCTATGGCTACACCTTC,CASSFGTGGSGYGYTF
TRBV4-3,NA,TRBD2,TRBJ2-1,TGCGCCAGCAGCCAAGGTAGGACTAGGAGCGATGAGCAGTTCTTC,CASSQGRTRSDEQFF
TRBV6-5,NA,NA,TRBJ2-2,TGTGCCAGCAGTTACTCGAGGGCAGCCGGGGAGCTGTTTTTT,CASSYSRAAGELFF
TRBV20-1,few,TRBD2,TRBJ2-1,TGCGCTCGGGGGGAGGGGAATGAGCAGTTCTTC,CARGEGNEQFF
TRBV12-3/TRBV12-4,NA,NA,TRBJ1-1,TGTGCCAGCAGTTGGGGTTTTGAGGACACTGAAGCTTTCTTT,CASSWGFEDTEAFF
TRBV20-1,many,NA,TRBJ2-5,TGCAGTGCGACAGCCCAAGAGACCCAGTACTTC,CSATAQETQYF
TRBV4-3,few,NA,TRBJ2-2,TGCGCCAGCAGGGGGGAGTGGCTGACCGGGGAGCTGTTTTTT,CASRGEWLTGELFF
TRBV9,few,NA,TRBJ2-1,TGTGCCAGCAACGTAGCTCCAGCGGGCAATGAGCAGTTCTTC,CASNVAPAGNEQFF
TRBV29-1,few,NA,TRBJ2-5,TGCAGCGTTAGGGGTGAGACCCAGTACTTC,CSVRGETQYF
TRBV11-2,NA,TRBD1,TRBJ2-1,TGTGCCAGCAGCTCGACATTAACAGGGGGCGGTATCGATGAGCAGTTCTTC,CASSSTLTGGGIDEQFF
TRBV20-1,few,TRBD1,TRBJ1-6,TGCAGTGCTAGTGAAACAGGGGGAAATAATTCACCCCTCCACTTT,CSASETGGNNSPLHF
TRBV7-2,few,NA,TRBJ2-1,TGTGCCAGCAGCTCCTCGCCCCCAGGGGAGCAGTTCTTC,CASSSSPPGEQFF
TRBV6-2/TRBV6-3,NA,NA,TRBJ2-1,TGTGCCAGCAGTTTCGTGAGCGTCGCCTACAGTGAGCAGTTCTTC,CASSFVSVAYSEQFF
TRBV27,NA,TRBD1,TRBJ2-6,TGTGCCAGCTCTAGGACAGGCGCCTTACGCTCTGGGGCCAACGTCCTGGCGTTC,CASSRTGALRSGANVLAF
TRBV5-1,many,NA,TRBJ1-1,TGTGCCAGCAGCTTGCCCGGGGGGACTGAAGCTTTCTTT,CASSLPGGTEAFF
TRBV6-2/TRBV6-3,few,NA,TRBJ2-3,TGTGCCAGCAGTTACCGGGACACAGATACGCAGTATTTT,CASSYRDTDTQYF
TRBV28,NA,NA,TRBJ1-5,TGTGCCAGCAGTCCGTCCTCCCGACGGACCCAGCATTTT,CASSPSSRRTQHF
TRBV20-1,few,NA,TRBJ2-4,TGCAGTGCCTACGCCGCGGCCAAAAACATTCAGTACTTC,CSAYAAAKNIQYF
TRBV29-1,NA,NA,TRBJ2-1,TGCAGCGGGCGGACAGCATCCTACAATGAGCAGTTCTTC,CSGRTASYNEQFF
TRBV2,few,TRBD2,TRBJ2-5,TGTGCCAGCGGGCTGGCGGGAGTTTTGGAGACCCAGTACTTC,CASGLAGVLETQYF
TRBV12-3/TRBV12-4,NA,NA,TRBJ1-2,TGTGCCAGCAGTACCGCGGATAACTATGGCTACACCTTC,CASSTADNYGYTF
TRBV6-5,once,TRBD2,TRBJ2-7,TGTGCCAGCAGTTCGGCCGGGACTACTAACTACGAGCAGTACTTC,CASSSAGTTNYEQYF
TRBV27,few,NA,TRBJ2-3,TGTGCCAGCAGTCAAATAGCCGTTTCTAGCACAGATACGCAGTATTTT,CASSQIAVSSTDTQYF
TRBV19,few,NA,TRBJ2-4,TGTGCCAGTATGGGGGCCTGGCTAGGTCCGGACATTCAGTACTTC,CASMGAWLGPDIQYF
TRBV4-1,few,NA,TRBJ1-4,TGCGCCAGCAGCGAGGACAGAGCTTATGAAAAACTGTTTTTT,CASSEDRAYEKLFF
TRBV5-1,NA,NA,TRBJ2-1,TGCGCCAGCAGCGCAAGTCCGACTAGCTACAATGAGCAGTTCTTC,CASSASPTSYNEQFF
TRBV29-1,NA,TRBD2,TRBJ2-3,TGCAGCGTTGGACTAGCGGGGGGTTTACAAGATACGCAGTATTTT,CSVGLAGGLQDTQYF
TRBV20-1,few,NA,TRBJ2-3,TGCAGTGCTAGAGCGATGGGGGCGTCTGATACGCAGTATTTT,CSARAMGASDTQYF
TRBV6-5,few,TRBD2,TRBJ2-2,TGTGCCAGCAGTGGGAGGGTACCCGGGGAGCTGTTTTTT,CASSGRVPGELFF
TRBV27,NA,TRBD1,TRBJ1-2,TGTGCCAGCAGTAGTAAACAGGGGTCTAATGGCTACACCTTC,CASSSKQGSNGYTF
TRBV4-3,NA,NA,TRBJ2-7,TGCGCCAGCAGCCAAGATAGTGGGATAAGGGGCTACGAGCAGTACTTC,CASSQDSGIRGYEQYF
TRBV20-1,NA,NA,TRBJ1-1,TGCAGTGCTAGACCCTCTTGGTCTGAAGCTTTCTTT,CSARPSWSEAFF
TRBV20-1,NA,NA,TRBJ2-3,TGCAGTGCTAGAGATTGGGGGGACGCCGGACCCCCAGATACGCAGTATTTT,CSARDWGDAGPPDTQYF
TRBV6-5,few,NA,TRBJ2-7,TGTGCCAGCAGTTACTCCCCCTACGAGCAGTACTTC,CASSYSPYEQYF
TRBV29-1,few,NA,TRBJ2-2,TGCAGCGTTGCGGACAGGAACACCGGGGAGCTGTTTTTT,CSVADRNTGELFF